The 6 T cell receptor beta chains given below trace back to one sample, sequenced in a study of early T cells in non-severe SARS-CoV-2 infection. TCRdb re-derived calls from the 5' RACE reads in MiXCR, one entry per CDR3 protein. In the table there are fewer than 55,000 distinct CDR3 sequences, under 9.5% of which are singletons. Sequencing was done on a sample of whole blood. The receptors were sampled from an adult who was a healthcare worker with PCR-confirmed SARS-CoV-2 infection or an uninfected control (not recorded which).

This clonotype was observed many times. The chain combines TRBV29-1 with TRBJ2-1; 7 bases map to TRBD1. CDR1 SQVTM and CDR2 ANQGSEA come from the germline V gene. CDR3 size: 13 residues. The chain's CDR3 is CRTGPLLQNEQFF. The CDR3 nucleotides read TGCAGGACAGGGCCACTCCTTCAGAATGAGCAGTTCTTC.

The chain uses TRBV7-9 and TRBJ1-2; D unclear. In germline, CDR1 is SEHNR, CDR2 FQNEAQ (reference sequence). V shed 1 base and J shed 3 bases, with 9 bases lying between them. The CDR3 spans 14 residues. In nucleotides, the CDR3 is TGTGCCAGCAGCTTAGTTGGCGCTGACTATGGCTACACCTTC. As protein: CASSLVGADYGYTF.

The table lists this clonotype with many counts. This rearrangement joins TRBV4-3 to TRBJ2-2; D call uncertain. V was pared by 3 bases and J by 6 bases, with 17 bases between. The CDR3 has 16 residues. Germline V gives CDR1 LGHNA, CDR2 YSLEER. The CDR3 loop is CASSHSRPLQSGELFF. The DNA of the CDR3 is TGCGCCAGCAGCCACTCGAGGCCCCTGCAGTCCGGGGAGCTGTTTTTT.

This clonotype was detected ten times or more. CDR3 residues: CASGDGRWGGYTF. The CDR3 nucleotides read TGTGCCAGCGGGGACGGCCGGTGGGGTGGCTACACCTTC. The rearrangement links TRBV27 to TRBJ1-2; TRBD1 is a possible D gene (5 bases). There are 13 residues in the CDR3. Germline lookup yields CDR1 MNHEY and CDR2 SMNVEV (reference sequence). V was trimmed by 8 bases and J by 7 bases, leaving 17 bases between them.

The gene calls are TRBV7-2 and TRBJ2-3, with 12 bases fitting TRBD2. The CDR3 consists of 17 residues. The germline CDR1 and CDR2 sequences are SGHTA and FQGNSA. Trimming took 5 bases from V and 1 from J; bases not matched to a gene: 7. CDR3: CASSPPGLAGRTDTQYF. DNA for the CDR3: TGTGCCAGCAGCCCCCCAGGACTAGCGGGGCGCACAGATACGCAGTATTTT.

This chain joins TRBV12-3 or TRBV12-4 and TRBJ2-3; D could derive from TRBD1 or TRBD2 (6 bases each). The CDR3 runs 16 residues. Trimming left V 8 bases short and J 5 bases short, with 23 bases between. In DNA, the CDR3 is TGTGCCAGCCGGTCCGTAGGGGGGAATGCTAGAGATACGCAGTATTTT. This translates into CASRSVGGNARDTQYF.